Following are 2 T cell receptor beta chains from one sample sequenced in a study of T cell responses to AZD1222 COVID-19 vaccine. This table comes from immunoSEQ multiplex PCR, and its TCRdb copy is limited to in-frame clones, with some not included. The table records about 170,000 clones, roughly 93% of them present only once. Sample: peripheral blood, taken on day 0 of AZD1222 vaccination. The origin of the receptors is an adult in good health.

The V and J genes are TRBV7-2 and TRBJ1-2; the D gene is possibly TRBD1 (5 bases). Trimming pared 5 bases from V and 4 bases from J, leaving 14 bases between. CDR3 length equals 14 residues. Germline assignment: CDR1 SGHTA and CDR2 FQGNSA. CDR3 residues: CASSPSSGTYGYTF. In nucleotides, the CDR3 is TGTGCCAGCAGCCCCTCGTCAGGGACCTATGGCTACACCTTC.

CDR3 region: CASSPSQGWAYGYTF. CDR3 sequence (DNA): TGTGCCAGCAGCCCCAGTCAGGGGTGGGCCTATGGCTACACCTTC. V usage is TRBV3-1 (or the pseudogene TRBV3-2) and J usage is TRBJ1-2, with a possible D match to TRBD1 (6 bases). The length of the CDR3 is 15 residues. The germline V and J ends were trimmed by 4 bases and 4 bases, with 16 bases remaining between them. Germline CDR1 LGHDT, CDR2 YNNKEL (reference sequence).